This entry describes one T cell receptor (beta chain). Its antigen is still unknown. The authors used template switching to add a universal primer site and gave cDNA unique molecular identifiers. MiXCR, applied by TCRdb to the 5' RACE reads, yields one record per CDR3 protein. The sample has around 500,000 distinct CDR3 sequences; 11% to 15% are singletons. This record comes from a study of identical twins. Whole-study results and caveats: Twins' surplus sharing was weaker for beta out-of-frame sequences. Invariant T cells like MAIT and iNKT could partly confound the zero-insertion analyses. Conclusions relied on cross-sectional statistical analysis, not following the same donors.

The V segment lost 4 bases and the J segment 2 bases; nucleotides outside the gene matches: 3. CDR1 is SGHRS, CDR2 YFSETQ, per germline. This CDR3 comprises 14 residues. A further study also used this sample, focusing on yellow fever vaccine responses in identical twins.

Sample: CD4+ T cells sorted from blood. V is TRBV5-1 and J is TRBJ2-3, with 8 bases matching TRBD2. The clonotype comes from a young woman in good health. The CDR3 loop reads CASSRAGVTDTQYF. As DNA, the CDR3 is TGCGCCAGCAGCAGAGCGGGGGTCACAGATACGCAGTATTTT.